Presented here are 22 T cell receptor beta chains from one specimen sequenced in a study of shared clonotypes between healthy human individuals. Data came from immunoSEQ multiplex PCR; TCRdb stores just in-frame clones and leaves some out. The sample yields about 2.4 million clones, 93% seen once. The sequencing input was naive CD4+ T cells from PBMCs. The subset is: CD45RA+ positively selected. The origin of the receptors is a man between 18 and 35 years old in good health. Some clones in this sample may be carry-over from other donors' samples.

The rearrangement joins TRBV4-1 to TRBJ1-3; 7 bases map to TRBD1. The junction had 4 bases not matched to a gene; V was cut back by 4 bases and J by 1 base. CDR1 and CDR2 from the germline V gene are MGHRA and YSYEKL. The CDR3 sequence is 15 residues long. CDR3 region: CASSPRTGSGNTIYF. The CDR3, as DNA: TGCGCCAGCAGCCCTCGGACAGGTTCTGGAAACACCATATATTTT.

This chain links TRBV28 with TRBJ2-5; a possible D gene is TRBD2 (6 bases). V gave up 5 bases and J gave up 5 bases, with 21 bases separating them. The germline V gene has CDR1 MDHEN and CDR2 SYDVKM. The CDR3 is made up of 16 amino acids. The CDR3 loop is CASSPIMGGLAETQYF. In nucleotides, the CDR3 is TGTGCCAGCAGTCCAATCATGGGGGGACTGGCGGAGACCCAGTACTTC.

The gene calls are TRBV7-8 and TRBJ2-2, with D maybe TRBD1 (5 bases). Germline V gene lookup returns CDR1 SGHVS and CDR2 FQNEAQ. This CDR3 region has 14 residues. Here the CDR3 reads CVSGFGLHTGELFF. The DNA for the CDR3 is TGTGTATCAGGGTTCGGTCTCCACACCGGGGAGCTGTTTTTT.

V gene TRBV2 combines with J gene TRBJ1-2; D might be TRBD1 (5 bases). The germline gives CDR1 SNHLY, CDR2 FYNNEI. With 6 bases removed from V and 6 bases from J, the gap between germline ends came to 14 bases. The length of the CDR3 is 13 residues. The CDR3 DNA is TGTGCCAGCAGGGATGACAGTGGGCATGGCTACACCTTC. This gives the protein CASRDDSGHGYTF.

V and J are TRBV10-3 and TRBJ1-2; D is perhaps TRBD1 (6 bases). This CDR3 contains 14 residues. V lost 2 bases and J 4 bases, leaving 11 bases between the germline ends. CDR1 and CDR2 from the germline V gene are ENHRY and SYGVKD. The CDR3 region is CAISEVGARYGYTF. Here the CDR3 DNA reads TGTGCCATCAGTGAGGTGGGGGCTCGCTATGGCTACACCTTC.

V is TRBV19 and J is TRBJ1-5; 12 positions agree with TRBD1. CDR3 length: 15 amino acids. In germline, CDR1 is LNHDA, CDR2 SQIVND (reference sequence). After removal of 5 bases from V and 7 bases from J, the junction contained 6 bases not matched to a gene. The CDR3 loop reads CASSGTGGSGQPQHF. CDR3 bases: TGTGCCAGTAGTGGGACAGGGGGCTCTGGGCAGCCCCAGCATTTT. Filled out from reference TRBV19 and TRBJ1-5, the complete variable domain reads DGGITQSPKYLFRKEGQNVTLSCEQNLNHDAMYWYRQDPGQGLRLIYYSQIVNDFQKGDIAEGYSVSREKKESFPLTVTSAQKNPTAFYLCASSGTGGSGQPQHFGDGTRLSIL.

V gene TRBV6-6 combines with J gene TRBJ1-1; D gene unclear. This CDR3 region has 13 residues. The V and J ends lost 4 bases and 0 bases respectively, with 6 bases between them. Germline V gives CDR1 MNHNY, CDR2 SVGAGI (reference sequence). This CDR3 is CASSFRVNTEAFF. The CDR3 DNA is TGTGCCAGCAGTTTTAGGGTGAACACTGAAGCTTTCTTT.

The V gene is TRBV28, the J gene TRBJ2-7; 7 nucleotides line up with TRBD1. Germline CDR1 reads MDHEN; CDR2 reads SYDVKM. J lost 3 bases, V lost 6 bases, and 5 bases had no gene match. The CDR3 runs 13 residues. The DNA for the CDR3 is TGTGCCAGCAGACGGGACAGATACTACGAGCAGTACTTC. The encoded protein is CASRRDRYYEQYF.

The V gene is TRBV7-2, the J gene TRBJ2-1, with TRBD2 matching 14 bases. Germline values: CDR1 SGHTA, CDR2 FQGNSA. Trimming cost V 5 bases and J 6 bases; bases outside gene matches: 9. The CDR3 is made up of 17 amino acids. The CDR3 region has the DNA TGTGCCAGCAGCACGGGACTAGCGGGAGCCAGGGCCAATGAGCAGTTCTTC. Protein: CASSTGLAGARANEQFF.

This clone appeared a single time. The V and J genes are TRBV25-1 and TRBJ1-2; 8 nucleotides agree with TRBD1. Germline loops: CDR1 MGHDK, CDR2 SYGVNS. The junction had 11 bases not matched to a gene; V was cut back by 4 bases and J by 7 bases. This CDR3 contains 15 residues. CDR3 nucleotide sequence: TGTGCCAGCAGTGGAGGACAGGGACTCGCGGCTGGCTACACCTTC. As protein: CASSGGQGLAAGYTF.

The chain combines TRBV27 with TRBJ2-7; 10 bases fit TRBD2. Germline-derived CDR1 and CDR2 are MNHEY and SMNVEV (reference sequence). Germline trimming cut 5 bases from V and 4 bases from J; bases unmatched to any gene: 8. The CDR3 contains 15 residues. The CDR3 bases are TGTGCCAGCAGTAAGCTAGCGGGAGCAAGTTACGAGCAGTACTTC. Translated: CASSKLAGASYEQYF.

This chain uses TRBV14 with TRBJ1-2, with a tentative D call TRBD1 (5 bases). Germline V gene data show CDR1 as SGHDN and CDR2 as FVKESK. The CDR3 is 14 amino acids. V dropped 3 bases and J dropped 4 bases, with 12 bases sitting between them. The CDR3 spells CASSQLGTSYGYTF. The CDR3 DNA reads TGTGCCAGCAGCCAGCTGGGGACTAGCTATGGCTACACCTTC.

The chain recombines TRBV30 with TRBJ1-1; D may be TRBD1 (6 bases). Germline V lookup: CDR1 GTSNPN, CDR2 SVGIG (reference sequence). The CDR3 covers 14 residues. With 4 bases removed from V and 2 bases from J, the gap between germline ends came to 14 bases. The CDR3 DNA reads as TGTGCCTGGATCGCGGACAGACCTAACACTGAAGCTTTCTTT. This encodes CAWIADRPNTEAFF.

V and J are TRBV4-1 and TRBJ2-1, with 10 bases matching TRBD2. Germline CDR1 and CDR2: MGHRA and YSYEKL. This CDR3 contains 15 residues. V gave up 7 bases and J gave up 4 bases; unmatched junction bases: 7. This CDR3 reads CASKAGLAIYNEQFF. CDR3 nucleotides: TGCGCCAGCAAGGCGGGACTAGCGATATACAATGAGCAGTTCTTC.

The chain uses TRBV10-3 and TRBJ2-2; 15 nucleotides agree with TRBD2. The CDR3 covers 17 residues. Germline trimming cut 4 bases from V and 4 bases from J; bases unmatched to any gene: 4. Germline CDR1 reads ENHRY; CDR2 reads SYGVKD. The CDR3 spells CAISGGLAGGSTGELFF. CDR3 bases: TGTGCCATCAGTGGGGGACTAGCGGGAGGAAGCACCGGGGAGCTGTTTTTT.

Worth noting for this clone: Additional DNA sequences in this sample encode the identical CDR3. V and J are TRBV18 and TRBJ2-3; D is perhaps TRBD1 (6 bases). Trimming removed 5 bases from V and 1 base from J, with 10 bases in between. This CDR3 is 14 amino acids long. Germline assignment: CDR1 KGHSH and CDR2 LQKENI. The CDR3: CASSSRTGTDTQYF. The CDR3 bases are TGTGCCAGCTCATCTCGGACAGGCACAGATACGCAGTATTTT.

V and J are TRBV19 and TRBJ1-5; 7 nucleotides align to TRBD1. This CDR3 is 16 amino acids long. V was pared by 2 bases and J by 7 bases, with 11 bases of the junction left unmatched. Per germline, CDR1 LNHDA and CDR2 SQIVND (reference sequence). CDR3 region: CASSIYLTGMGQPQHF. The CDR3 DNA is TGTGCCAGTAGTATATACCTGACAGGGATGGGGCAGCCCCAGCATTTT.

With regard to this clone: Additional DNA sequences in this sample encode the identical CDR3. The gene calls are TRBV9 and TRBJ2-5, with D tentatively TRBD2 (6 bases). This CDR3 spans 14 amino acids. Trimming removed 0 bases from V and 0 bases from J, with 6 bases in between. Germline CDR1 SGDLS, CDR2 YYNGEE. CDR3 DNA sequence: TGTGCCAGCAGCGTAGGCGGGAACCAAGAGACCCAGTACTTC. Amino acid sequence: CASSVGGNQETQYF.

The rearrangement joins TRBV15 to TRBJ1-2; 7 bases line up with TRBD1. Germline assignment: CDR1 LNHNV and CDR2 YYDKDF (reference sequence). CDR3 length: 19 residues. J was trimmed by 4 bases and V by 4 bases; bases with no gene match: 21. The CDR3 region is CATSTSLRQGVIVSYGYTF. The CDR3 coding sequence is TGTGCCACCAGCACCAGCCTCCGGCAGGGGGTAATTGTAAGCTATGGCTACACCTTC.

The V call is TRBV18, the J call TRBJ1-4, with D tentatively TRBD1 (6 bases). The V gene lost 0 bases and the J gene lost 0 bases, with 14 bases spanning the gap. Looked up from germline, CDR1 is KGHSH and CDR2 is LQKENI. This CDR3 is built from 18 residues. For the CDR3, the DNA is TGTGCCAGCTCACCACCGGACAGACCGCTTGCAACTAATGAAAAACTGTTTTTT. Translating it yields CASSPPDRPLATNEKLFF.

The chain uses TRBV21-1 and TRBJ2-3; the table's D call of TRBD1 was not tested on the DNA. TRBV21-1 is termed a pseudogene. This CDR3 has 11 residues. The CDR3 DNA follows: TGTGCCATTCCACAGGGGGATACGCAGTATTTT. Translation: CAIPQGDTQYF.

Only a few counts were recorded for this clone. The chain recombines TRBV6-1 with TRBJ1-5; 9 bases are a match to TRBD1. Germline values: CDR1 MNHNS, CDR2 SASEGT. Trimming removed 3 bases from V and 2 bases from J; junction bases left unmatched: 5. The CDR3 sequence is 16 residues long. The CDR3 reads CASSDRGQGGNQPQHF. The CDR3 DNA sequence: TGTGCCAGCAGTGACCGGGGACAGGGAGGCAATCAGCCCCAGCATTTT.